A single sample gave rise to the 14 T cell receptor beta chains below, sequenced in a study of CD8 T cells in Susac syndrome (dated by TCRdb to about 2019). The library was generated by the immunoSEQ multiplex PCR assay. RNA was extracted using the RNeasy kit, and about 0.45 to 1 microgram was reverse transcribed with random hexamers. TCRdb itself trimmed the public reads at Q25 with fastp, ran MiXCR and retained productive beta chains. Under each unique CDR3 protein, matching rows form one entry showing the most common genes and DNA. Here the sample has some 150,000 distinct CDR3 sequences; 85% to 95% occur a single time. Of the sample, 0.15% to 0.2% is held by the ten largest clones. Specimen: CD4+ T cells from PBMCs. These receptors came from a human donor with Susac syndrome.

The gene calls are TRBV20-1 and TRBJ1-2; 9 bases align to TRBD1. The germline CDR1 and CDR2 sequences are DFQATT and SNEGSKA (reference sequence). Germline trimming cut 7 bases from V and 8 bases from J; bases unmatched to any gene: 5. The CDR3 loop spans 11 amino acids. CDR3 DNA: TGCAGTGTACGGACAGGGGAGGGCTACACCTTC. Protein sequence: CSVRTGEGYTF.

The CDR3 is CAISERETQYF. In nucleotides, the CDR3 is TGTGCCATCAGTGAGAGAGAGACCCAGTACTTC. This chain connects TRBV10-3 to TRBJ2-5; D is uncertain. The V end lost 2 bases, the J end lost 4 bases, and 2 bases lay between the germline ends. The CDR3 sequence is 11 residues long. CDR1 is ENHRY and CDR2 is SYGVKD in the germline V gene.

V is TRBV3-1 and J is TRBJ2-5, with a weak D call TRBD2 (5 bases). CDR3 length equals 13 residues. V was pared by 2 bases and J by 5 bases, with 9 bases between. Germline V lookup: CDR1 LGHDT, CDR2 YNNKEL (reference sequence). The CDR3 nucleotides read TGTGCCAGCAGCCAAAGAGGGCATGAGACCCAGTACTTC. Translating it yields CASSQRGHETQYF.

The chain couples TRBV6-5 to TRBJ1-1, with a tentative D call TRBD1 (6 bases). The CDR3 is 11 residues long. Trimming cost V 6 bases and J 11 bases, with 13 bases left between them. Germline CDR1 MNHEY, CDR2 SVGAGI. In DNA, the CDR3 is TGTGCCAGCAGGAACAAGGGGGAGGCTTTCTTT. It is translated as CASRNKGEAFF.

The gene calls are TRBV19 and TRBJ2-6; a weak D match, TRBD2 (5 bases). This CDR3 is 15 amino acids long. V was pared by 5 bases and J by 0 bases, with 8 bases between. From germline, CDR1 is LNHDA and CDR2 SQIVND (reference sequence). For the CDR3, the DNA is TGTGCCAGTAGTGCGGGCAGCTCTGGGGCCAACGTCCTGACTTTC. It yields the protein CASSAGSSGANVLTF. Supplemented by reference TRBV19 and TRBJ2-6, the full variable domain reads DGGITQSPKYLFRKEGQNVTLSCEQNLNHDAMYWYRQDPGQGLRLIYYSQIVNDFQKGDIAEGYSVSREKKESFPLTVTSAQKNPTAFYLCASSAGSSGANVLTFGAGSRLTVL.

This chain links TRBV7-2 with TRBJ2-5; no definite D call. The V gene's germline CDR1 is SGHTA and CDR2 FQGNSA. The CDR3 extends over 16 amino acids. Deletions cut 1 base from V and 4 bases from J, with 16 bases between. CDR3 protein: CASSLVPAGRRETQYF. For the CDR3, the DNA is TGTGCCAGCAGCTTAGTACCCGCCGGAAGGCGAGAGACCCAGTACTTC.

V is TRBV5-1 and J is TRBJ2-3; perhaps TRBD2 as D (5 bases). V lost 2 bases and J 5 bases, leaving 12 bases between the germline ends. The germline V gene encodes CDR1 SGHRS and CDR2 YFSETQ. The CDR3 sequence is 14 residues long. The CDR3 here is CASSFTSSVDTQYF. The CDR3 DNA reads TGCGCCAGCAGCTTTACTAGTTCGGTAGATACGCAGTATTTT.

This chain links TRBV29-1 with TRBJ1-1; weak D call: TRBD1 (5 bases). The CDR3 spans 14 residues. The ends were cut back, 4 bases at V and 0 bases at J, with 12 bases in the middle. CDR1 and CDR2 (germline): SQVTM, ANQGSEA. The DNA of the CDR3 is TGCAGCGTTGCAAAGGGGAGCATGAACACTGAAGCTTTCTTT. Translation gives CSVAKGSMNTEAFF. Full variable domain (remainder filled in from reference TRBV29-1 and TRBJ1-1): SAVISQKPSRDICQRGTSLTIQCQVDSQVTMMFWYRQQPGQSLTLIATANQGSEATYESGFVIDKFPISRPNLTFSTLTVSNMSPEDSSIYLCSVAKGSMNTEAFFGQGTRLTVV.

CDR3 bases: TGTGCCAGCAGCTTTACAGGGGGCTATGGCTACACCTTC. This gives the protein CASSFTGGYGYTF. The rearrangement joins TRBV5-4 to TRBJ1-2; 8 nucleotides align to TRBD1. The CDR3 is 13 residues long. V lost 2 bases to trimming and J lost 4 bases; unmatched junction nucleotides: 1. The germline gives CDR1 SGHNT, CDR2 YYREEE (reference sequence).

The chain couples TRBV7-2 to TRBJ1-2, with D possibly TRBD1 on 6 matching bases. Germline V gene lookup returns CDR1 SGHTA and CDR2 FQGNSA. V lost 7 bases and J lost 6, with 21 bases in between. CDR3 length: 15 amino acids. In DNA form, the CDR3 reads TGTGCCAGCACGGTGGGGGGGCCTGGGGTGCATGGCTACACCTTC. Protein: CASTVGGPGVHGYTF.

CDR3 amino acids: CASSGGPGQGQPQHF. In DNA form, the CDR3 reads TGCGCCAGCAGCGGTGGACCGGGACAGGGACAGCCCCAGCATTTT. The chain has TRBV5-1 and TRBJ1-5; 9 bases map to TRBD1. This CDR3 is 15 amino acids long. Germline V gives CDR1 SGHRS, CDR2 YFSETQ. V was pared by 4 bases and J by 7 bases, with 9 bases of the junction left unmatched.

This chain connects TRBV2 to TRBJ2-5; D is tentatively TRBD1 or TRBD2 (6 bases each). Germline-derived CDR1 and CDR2 are SNHLY and FYNNEI. Trimming stripped 1 base from V and 7 bases from J, with 13 bases between. The CDR3 is made up of 14 amino acids. CDR3 sequence reads: CASSEGGASATQYF. CDR3 DNA sequence: TGTGCCAGCAGTGAAGGGGGGGCCTCGGCGACCCAGTACTTC.

The J gene is TRBJ2-7, the V gene TRBV12-3 or TRBV12-4, with a weak D call TRBD1 (6 bases). The V end was cut by 6 bases, the J end by 3 bases, with 18 bases between. The CDR3 runs 15 residues. This CDR3 reads CASRPTGSHLYEQYF. The CDR3 nucleotides read TGTGCCAGCAGACCCACAGGGTCACATCTCTACGAGCAGTACTTC.

This sequence joins TRBV7-9 and TRBJ1-6; the match to TRBD1 covers 7 bases. Germline V gives CDR1 SEHNR, CDR2 FQNEAQ (reference sequence). Germline trimming cut 4 bases from V and 6 bases from J; bases unmatched to any gene: 6. The CDR3 loop spans 15 amino acids. The CDR3 DNA reads TGTGCCAGCAGCTCACGGGACAGCTTTAATTCACCCCTCCACTTT. Protein sequence: CASSSRDSFNSPLHF. Supplemented by reference TRBV7-9 and TRBJ1-6, the full variable domain reads DTGVSQNPRHKITKRGQNVTFRCDPISEHNRLYWYRQTLGQGPEFLTYFQNEAQLEKSRLLSDRFSAERPKGSFSTLEIQRTEQGDSAMYLCASSSRDSFNSPLHFGNGTRLTVT.